The 27 T cell receptor beta chains reported below all come from one sample, sequenced in a study of CD8 T cells in ankylosing spondylitis. Study-level points and caveats: Within ankylosing spondylitis blood, a TCR beta motif made up of several highly homologous variants appeared to be characteristic.

These receptors have no identified antigens. MiXCR, run by TCRdb on the 5' RACE reads, gives a single entry per CDR3 protein. The data contain 750,000 to 850,000 distinct CDR3 sequences, about 12% of them seen just once; the ten biggest clones take up 0.51%. The material sequenced was blood, either unsorted or a sorted T cell fraction (not recorded which). These TCRs come from a male donor with ankylosing spondylitis.

The chain links TRBV20-1 to TRBJ2-1; possibly TRBD2 for D (6 bases). Germline V gives CDR1 DFQATT, CDR2 SNEGSKA (reference sequence). This CDR3 has 17 residues. Between the trimmed V and J ends, which lost 5 bases and 0 bases, there was a span of 20 bases. The CDR3 loop reads CSALNALAESSYNEQFF. In DNA form, the CDR3 reads TGCAGTGCTCTTAATGCCTTAGCGGAAAGCTCCTACAATGAGCAGTTCTTC.

The chain employs TRBV24-1 and TRBJ2-5; a possible D gene is TRBD2 (5 bases). The CDR3 is made up of 15 amino acids. V lost 2 bases and J 3 bases, leaving 12 bases between the germline ends. The germline CDR1 and CDR2 sequences are KGHDR and SFDVKD. CDR3 sequence: CATSDWAGGEETQYF. DNA of the CDR3: TGTGCCACCAGTGATTGGGCGGGCGGCGAAGAGACCCAGTACTTC.

This clonotype was seen only a few times. V usage is TRBV7-2 and J usage is TRBJ2-1; no definite D call. Germline values: CDR1 SGHTA, CDR2 FQGNSA. V shed 6 bases and J shed 9 bases, with 15 bases lying between them. The CDR3 spans 13 residues. The CDR3 loop is CASRPSLLGEQFF. The CDR3 bases are TGTGCCAGCAGGCCCAGTTTGCTGGGTGAGCAGTTCTTC.

Concerning this clonotype itself: Relative to the germline gene, one junction end is altered; a read error may explain this. The chain carries TRBV7-2 and TRBJ1-1; D remains unclear. CDR1 is SGHTA and CDR2 is FQGNSA in the germline V gene. The CDR3 loop spans 15 amino acids. CDR3 coding DNA: TGTGCCAGCAGCATAGCCCCCCCTCTTAACACTGAAGCTTTCTTT. Amino acid sequence: CASSIAPPLNTEAFF.

There are many counts of this clonotype. This chain connects TRBV25-1 to TRBJ1-4; unclear D gene. Looked up from germline, CDR1 is MGHDK and CDR2 is SYGVNS. Deletions cut 1 base from V and 8 bases from J, with 8 bases between. The CDR3 sequence is 13 residues long. This chain's CDR3 is CASSEWAEEKLFF. DNA of the CDR3: TGTGCCAGCAGTGAATGGGCAGAAGAAAAACTGTTTTTT.

The chain combines TRBV13 with TRBJ2-7; D unresolved. Germline V gene data show CDR1 as PRHDT and CDR2 as FYEKMQ (reference sequence). Trimming took 3 bases from V and 0 from J, leaving 9 bases between them. CDR3 size: 14 residues. CDR3 sequence: CASSFGFVSYEQYF. The CDR3 DNA sequence: TGTGCCAGCAGCTTTGGGTTCGTCTCCTACGAGCAGTACTTC.

The genes are TRBV6-2 or TRBV6-3 and TRBJ2-1; D is perhaps TRBD2 (6 bases). With 0 bases removed from V and 10 bases from J, the gap between germline ends came to 19 bases. The CDR3 loop spans 16 amino acids. CDR1 is MNHEY, CDR2 SVGEGT, per germline. The CDR3 is CASSYSTIPVRGEQFF. The CDR3 DNA reads TGTGCCAGCAGTTACTCGACGATCCCGGTTCGGGGGGAGCAGTTCTTC.

This clonotype has a count of ten or more. The CDR3 region is CSARWGGEDGYTF. For the CDR3, the DNA is TGCAGTGCTAGGTGGGGGGGAGAGGATGGCTACACCTTC. The V call is TRBV20-1, the J call TRBJ1-2, with TRBD1 as a possible D gene (5 bases). The CDR3 has 13 amino acids. Looked up from germline, CDR1 is DFQATT and CDR2 is SNEGSKA (reference sequence). The germline V and J ends were trimmed by 3 bases and 6 bases, with 14 bases remaining between them.

This clonotype was observed a handful of times. The chain combines TRBV25-1 with TRBJ1-1; D is unclear. The CDR3 runs 12 residues. The germline gives CDR1 MGHDK, CDR2 SYGVNS. Trimming removed 6 bases at V and 8 bases at J, with 13 bases between. The CDR3, as DNA: TGTGCCAGCAGGACGAGATCCCTAGAAGCTTTCTTT. It is translated as CASRTRSLEAFF. The entire variable domain, with the rest obtained from reference TRBV25-1 and TRBJ1-1, is as follows: EADIYQTPRYLVIGTGKKITLECSQTMGHDKMYWYQQDPGMELHLIHYSYGVNSTEKGDLSSESTVSRIRTEHFPLTLESARPSHTSQYLCASRTRSLEAFFGQGTRLTVV.

This rearrangement joins TRBV24-1 to TRBJ2-1; 9 bases are a match to TRBD2. The CDR3 runs 18 residues. J lost 4 bases, V lost 2 bases, and 11 bases had no gene match. CDR1 KGHDR and CDR2 SFDVKD come from the germline V gene. As DNA, the CDR3 is TGTGCCACCAGTGATTCCCTTCCAGCGGGAGGAACTTACAATGAGCAGTTCTTC. This translates into CATSDSLPAGGTYNEQFF.

This clonotype was seen at least ten times. The DNA for the CDR3 is TGCAGCGTTGAAGATCTTGCGGGAGGGTCCGGCGTGGAGACCCAGTACTTC. Amino acid sequence: CSVEDLAGGSGVETQYF. The chain uses TRBV29-1 and TRBJ2-5, with 9 bases fitting TRBD2. Germline values: CDR1 SQVTM, CDR2 ANQGSEA. This CDR3 contains 17 residues. With V trimmed by 0 bases and J by 5 bases, 13 bases remained unmatched.

The chain joins TRBV4-2 to TRBJ1-2, with D tentatively TRBD1 (6 bases). The ends were cut back, 0 bases at V and 3 bases at J, with 11 bases in the middle. The CDR3 is made up of 15 amino acids. The V gene's germline CDR1 is LGHNA and CDR2 YNFKEQ. CDR3 residues: CASSQDQGNDYGYTF. The DNA for the CDR3 is TGTGCCAGCAGCCAAGATCAGGGGAACGACTATGGCTACACCTTC.

The rearrangement links TRBV15 to TRBJ2-1, with a possible D match to TRBD1 (6 bases). The germline gives CDR1 LNHNV, CDR2 YYDKDF (reference sequence). Trimming took off 3 bases at V and 9 bases at J, with 12 bases between the two ends. The CDR3 covers 13 residues. The chain's CDR3 is CATSSGQSGEQFF. The DNA of the CDR3 is TGTGCCACCAGCAGTGGACAGTCCGGTGAGCAGTTCTTC. Supplemented by reference TRBV15 and TRBJ2-1, the full variable domain reads DAMVIQNPRYQVTQFGKPVTLSCSQTLNHNVMYWYQQKSSQAPKLLFHYYDKDFNNEADTPDNFQSRRPNTSFCFLDIRSPGLGDTAMYLCATSSGQSGEQFFGPGTRLTVL.

This clonotype was seen a few times. The CDR3 DNA follows: TGTGCCAGCAGCTTAAGATCCTCTAGCGGGGGAATATACAATGAGCAGTTCTTC. As protein: CASSLRSSSGGIYNEQFF. The rearrangement uses TRBV7-3 and TRBJ2-1; 10 positions match TRBD2. The CDR3 has 18 residues. V lost 1 base, J lost 4 bases, and 10 bases stayed unmatched. Per germline, CDR1 SGHTA and CDR2 FQGTGA.

This clonotype has only a few counts. The CDR3 region is CASSPYAGQSGELFF. CDR3 DNA: TGTGCCAGCAGCCCTTATGCAGGGCAATCCGGGGAGCTGTTTTTT. This chain uses TRBV5-5 with TRBJ2-2; D possibly corresponds to TRBD1 (5 bases). Looked up from germline, CDR1 is SGHKS and CDR2 is YYEKEE (reference sequence). The CDR3 is made up of 15 amino acids. V lost 4 bases and J 6 bases, leaving 16 bases between the germline ends.

The chain employs TRBV28 and TRBJ2-5; unclear D gene. The CDR3 length is 14 residues. Germline CDR1 MDHEN, CDR2 SYDVKM. V dropped 2 bases and J dropped 2 bases, with 9 bases sitting between them. CDR3 sequence (DNA): TGTGCCAGCAGTTTACAGGACCCTCAAGAGACCCAGTACTTC. Protein product: CASSLQDPQETQYF.

This clonotype was counted ten times or more. The CDR3 coding sequence is TGCAGTGCTTTGCCTAGATACGAGCAGTACTTC. It encodes CSALPRYEQYF. The rearrangement joins TRBV20-1 to TRBJ2-7; D remains ambiguous. V gave up 5 bases and J gave up 4 bases, with 9 bases separating them. This CDR3 spans 11 amino acids. Germline CDR1 DFQATT, CDR2 SNEGSKA (reference sequence).

Ten or more counts support this clonotype. The chain uses TRBV4-2 and TRBJ2-1; D unresolved. Germline CDR1 reads LGHNA; CDR2 reads YNFKEQ. The CDR3 is made up of 16 amino acids. The V end was cut by 3 bases, the J end by 3 bases, with 15 bases between. The DNA for the CDR3 is TGTGCCAGCAGCCACCCGCTCGGAAAAGTCTACAATGAGCAGTTCTTC. Its protein is CASSHPLGKVYNEQFF.

This clonotype showed up just a few times. V is TRBV20-1 and J is TRBJ2-3; D perhaps matches TRBD1 (6 bases). The germline CDR1 and CDR2 sequences are DFQATT and SNEGSKA (reference sequence). This CDR3 contains 14 residues. Trimming pared 1 base from V and 1 base from J, leaving 9 bases between. CDR3 amino acids: CSARGRGRTDTQYF. For the CDR3, the DNA is TGCAGTGCTAGAGGCAGGGGACGCACAGATACGCAGTATTTT.

This clonotype was detected ten times or more. The DNA for the CDR3 is TGCAGCGTTGGAACAGAAGCTAACTATGGCTACACCTTC. Translating gives CSVGTEANYGYTF. J is TRBJ1-2 and V is TRBV29-1; no reliable D call. The CDR3 is made up of 13 amino acids. Trimming stripped 4 bases from V and 0 bases from J, with 9 bases between. Germline CDR1 and CDR2: SQVTM and ANQGSEA.

The chain joins TRBV29-1 to TRBJ1-3, with 7 bases lining up with TRBD1. Germline V gene sequence: CDR1 SQVTM, CDR2 ANQGSEA. The V gene end was trimmed by 4 bases and the J gene end by 0 bases; junction bases not matched to a gene: 6. This CDR3 is built from 15 residues. The CDR3 DNA reads as TGCAGCGTTGGACAGGGTCGGGACTCTGGAAACACCATATATTTT. Translated, it gives CSVGQGRDSGNTIYF.

CDR3: CASSFRLAGLYEQYF. The CDR3 nucleotides are TGTGCCAGCAGCTTTCGACTAGCGGGCCTCTACGAGCAGTACTTC. The chain links TRBV7-2 to TRBJ2-7; the match to TRBD2 covers 10 bases. The CDR3 has 15 residues. Germline V gene data show CDR1 as SGHTA and CDR2 as FQGNSA. V trimming: 3 bases; J trimming: 3 bases; junction bases outside the gene matches: 5.

The chain joins TRBV7-9 to TRBJ1-1; D gene uncertain. V shed 4 bases and J shed 1 base, with 16 bases lying between them. Per germline, CDR1 SEHNR and CDR2 FQNEAQ (reference sequence). The CDR3 runs to 16 residues. The CDR3 DNA reads TGTGCCAGCAGCTACCCAAAGTTCTTCCGGAACACTGAAGCTTTCTTT. This sequence encodes CASSYPKFFRNTEAFF.

This clonotype was observed at least ten times. The CDR3 loop reads CASSDRRTMNTEAFF. The CDR3, as DNA: TGCGCCAGCAGTGATCGTCGTACGATGAACACTGAAGCTTTCTTT. V and J are TRBV10-2 and TRBJ1-1, with no clear D. V shed 3 bases and J shed 0 bases, with 11 bases lying between them. This CDR3 region has 15 residues. CDR1 and CDR2 from the germline V gene are WSHSY and SAAADI.

The count of this clonotype is one. A much larger clone lies a single base off, so this may be a read error. V and J are TRBV4-3 and TRBJ1-3; D remains unclear. The germline V and J ends were trimmed by 1 base and 5 bases, with 12 bases remaining between them. The germline CDR1 and CDR2 sequences are LGHNA and YSLEER. The CDR3 contains 15 residues. The CDR3 protein is CASSQAARRRNTIYF. DNA of the CDR3: TGCGCCAGCAGCCAAGCGGCACGGAGGCGAAACACCATATATTTT.

This sequence joins TRBV4-2 and TRBJ2-7, with 7 bases aligning to TRBD1. Germline V gene lookup returns CDR1 LGHNA and CDR2 YNFKEQ. This CDR3 spans 14 amino acids. The V gene end was trimmed by 1 base and the J gene end by 4 bases; junction bases not matched to a gene: 4. Here the CDR3 reads CASSQGRQGYEQYF. In DNA, the CDR3 is TGTGCCAGCAGCCAAGGCAGACAGGGTTACGAGCAGTACTTC.

This chain links TRBV5-5 with TRBJ2-1; tentatively, D is TRBD1 (5 bases). Trimming shortened V by 0 bases and J by 15 bases, and 16 bases separated the two germline ends. The germline V gene encodes CDR1 SGHKS and CDR2 YYEKEE (reference sequence). This CDR3 region has 13 residues. CDR3 bases: TGTGCCAGCAGCTTGGAAATCCAGGGAAGTTGGTTCTTC. Protein product: CASSLEIQGSWFF.